Below, one T cell receptor beta chain is given with its context. What it binds is not known. There were TCR beta CDR3 regions amplified from RNA transcripts. The HTBI primer set served for first-round RT-PCR of the TCR CDR3. Each CDR3 protein gets one entry after TCRdb re-called the multiplex PCR reads with MiXCR. The data contain roughly 380,000 distinct CDR3 sequences, around 14% of them singletons. The sample originates from a study of T cells in Graves' hyperthyroidism and ophthalmopathy. In the study overall: It was at initial diagnosis, before any treatment, that peripheral blood was collected. The study, taken as a whole, reports: A model of 13 V-J pairs discriminated ophthalmopathy from stable hyperthyroidism.

Germline values: CDR1 LNHDA, CDR2 SQIVND (reference sequence). This CDR3 comprises 13 residues. V gave up 7 bases and J gave up 10 bases; unmatched junction bases: 7. Patients were excluded because of uncontrolled infection, other autoimmune disease, pregnancy or lactation. Diagnoses used clinical symptoms, serum thyroxine and TRAb, thyroid ultrasound and orbital computed tomography. The sample consisted of blood. The chain joins TRBV19 to TRBJ1-6, with 7 bases that match TRBD1. The sequence was collected from a woman aged 55-70 years with Graves' hyperthyroidism. CDR3 in amino acids: CASKLDRESPLHF. The CDR3 DNA reads TGTGCCAGTAAACTTGACAGGGAATCACCCCTCCACTTT.